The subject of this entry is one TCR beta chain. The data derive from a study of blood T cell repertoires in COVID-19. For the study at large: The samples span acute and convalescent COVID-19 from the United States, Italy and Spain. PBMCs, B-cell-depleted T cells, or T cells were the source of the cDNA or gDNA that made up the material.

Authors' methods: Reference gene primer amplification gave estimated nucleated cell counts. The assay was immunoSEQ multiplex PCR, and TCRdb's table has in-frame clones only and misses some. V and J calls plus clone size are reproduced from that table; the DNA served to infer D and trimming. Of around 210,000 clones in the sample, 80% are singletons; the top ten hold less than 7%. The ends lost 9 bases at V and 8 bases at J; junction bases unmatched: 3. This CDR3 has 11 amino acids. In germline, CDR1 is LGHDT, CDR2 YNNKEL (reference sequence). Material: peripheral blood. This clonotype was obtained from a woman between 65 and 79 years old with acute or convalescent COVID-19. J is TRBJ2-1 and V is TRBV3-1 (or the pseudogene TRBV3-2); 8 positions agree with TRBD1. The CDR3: CASQGADEQFF. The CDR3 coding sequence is TGTGCCAGTCAGGGGGCGGATGAGCAGTTCTTC.